A single sample is the source of the 17 T cell receptor beta chains below, sequenced in a study of T cell changes during pregnancy in multiple sclerosis. The assay was immunoSEQ multiplex PCR, and TCRdb's table has in-frame clones only and misses some. This table has about 36,000 clones, approximately 93% appearing once. Sample: CD4+ T cells from peripheral blood mononuclear cells, taken in the first trimester of pregnancy. These receptors were taken from a female donor with multiple sclerosis, enrolled in a pregnancy study.

This chain links TRBV4-1 with TRBJ2-7; possible D gene TRBD1, 5 bases. Germline CDR1 MGHRA, CDR2 YSYEKL. Trimming pared 1 base from V and 0 bases from J, leaving 13 bases between. There are 16 residues in the CDR3. In DNA form, the CDR3 reads TGCGCCAGCAGCCAAGTATTGACAGTACCCTCCTACGAGCAGTACTTC. Protein: CASSQVLTVPSYEQYF.

The chain joins TRBV5-1 to TRBJ2-7, with D possibly being TRBD2 (5 bases). The CDR3 totals 15 residues. From germline, CDR1 is SGHRS and CDR2 YFSETQ. Deletions cut 0 bases from V and 2 bases from J, with 12 bases between. The CDR3 DNA reads TGCGCCAGCAGCTTGGTCAGCGGCCGAACCTACGAGCAGTACTTC. Its translation: CASSLVSGRTYEQYF.

This chain links TRBV12-5 with TRBJ1-3; D unclear. Per germline, CDR1 LGHNT and CDR2 FRNRAP. The CDR3 is 14 amino acids. The germline V and J ends were trimmed by 5 bases and 0 bases, with 8 bases remaining between them. The CDR3 DNA reads as TGTGCTAGTGGTCCCCGACTCTCTGGAAACACCATATATTTT. Translated: CASGPRLSGNTIYF.

This clone appeared once. This rearrangement joins TRBV11-2 to TRBJ2-7; the match to TRBD2 covers 7 bases. The junction had 11 bases not matched to a gene; V was cut back by 5 bases and J by 7 bases. Germline assignment: CDR1 SGHAT and CDR2 FQNNGV. The CDR3 has 14 residues. The CDR3 DNA reads as TGTGCCAGCAGCCCAAGGGCGGGGGTGTGGGAGCAGTACTTC. Translated: CASSPRAGVWEQYF.

V usage is TRBV20-1 and J usage is TRBJ2-7, with TRBD2 matching 11 bases. In germline, CDR1 is DFQATT, CDR2 SNEGSKA (reference sequence). There are 11 residues in the CDR3. V lost 1 base to trimming and J lost 12 bases; unmatched junction nucleotides: 2. The CDR3 sequence is CSARGLAGGYF. In DNA, the CDR3 is TGCAGTGCTAGAGGGCTAGCGGGGGGGTACTTC.

The chain has TRBV29-1 and TRBJ1-2; 11 nucleotides align to TRBD1. This CDR3 spans 15 amino acids. Germline loops: CDR1 SQVTM, CDR2 ANQGSEA. Germline trimming cut 6 bases from V and 0 bases from J; bases unmatched to any gene: 6. This CDR3 reads CSVRDRGITNYGYTF. The CDR3 region has the DNA TGCAGCGTACGGGACAGGGGGATAACTAACTATGGCTACACCTTC.

The V call is TRBV6-1, the J call TRBJ1-2; D is unclear. Germline CDR1 and CDR2: MNHNS and SASEGT. Trimming stripped 1 base from V and 6 bases from J, with 9 bases between. The CDR3 loop spans 13 amino acids. CDR3 nucleotide sequence: TGTGCCAGCAGTGAAGGGAGAGGGAATGGCTACACCTTC. This translates into CASSEGRGNGYTF.

The genes are TRBV5-1 and TRBJ2-7; tentative D call: TRBD2 (5 bases). Trimming stripped 3 bases from V and 3 bases from J, with 13 bases between. The CDR3 consists of 14 residues. Germline V CDR1 and CDR2: SGHRS, YFSETQ. CDR3 residues: CASSSSRGIYEQYF. The CDR3 DNA follows: TGCGCCAGCAGCTCTAGCCGTGGGATCTACGAGCAGTACTTC.

This chain uses TRBV28 with TRBJ2-2; TRBD1 might be the D (5 bases). The CDR3 has 15 amino acids. Germline lookup yields CDR1 MDHEN and CDR2 SYDVKM. Trimming left V 0 bases short and J 0 bases short, with 5 bases between. The CDR3 is CASSLWTANTGELFF. CDR3 nucleotides: TGTGCCAGCAGTTTATGGACAGCGAACACCGGGGAGCTGTTTTTT. The full variable domain, rest sourced from reference TRBV28 and TRBJ2-2, is DVKVTQSSRYLVKRTGEKVFLECVQDMDHENMFWYRQDPGLGLRLIYFSYDVKMKEKGDIPEGYSVSREKKERFSLILESASTNQTSMYLCASSLWTANTGELFFGEGSRLTVL.

The chain uses TRBV28 and TRBJ2-1, with a possible D match to TRBD2 (5 bases). Trimming took off 5 bases at V and 4 bases at J, with 12 bases between the two ends. Germline assignment: CDR1 MDHEN and CDR2 SYDVKM. The CDR3 is made up of 14 amino acids. The CDR3 reads CASSPEVAYNEQFF. The DNA for the CDR3 is TGTGCCAGCAGTCCCGAGGTAGCGTACAATGAGCAGTTCTTC. Filled out from reference TRBV28 and TRBJ2-1, the complete variable domain reads DVKVTQSSRYLVKRTGEKVFLECVQDMDHENMFWYRQDPGLGLRLIYFSYDVKMKEKGDIPEGYSVSREKKERFSLILESASTNQTSMYLCASSPEVAYNEQFFGPGTRLTVL.

This clone was detected once. The V call is TRBV7-3, the J call TRBJ2-7; 7 bases fit TRBD1. The V and J ends lost 6 bases and 0 bases, in that order; junction bases with no gene match: 14. The length of the CDR3 is 17 residues. Germline CDR1 SGHTA, CDR2 FQGTGA. This CDR3 is CASREGAKQAVSYEQYF. The CDR3 coding sequence is TGTGCCAGCAGAGAGGGGGCCAAACAGGCCGTCTCCTACGAGCAGTACTTC.

This clone was counted a single time. V usage is TRBV5-1 and J usage is TRBJ2-1, with 8 positions matching TRBD2. This CDR3 is built from 16 residues. CDR1 and CDR2 (germline): SGHRS, YFSETQ. V trimming: 4 bases; J trimming: 3 bases; junction bases outside the gene matches: 9. The CDR3 reads CASSPGGEGSYNEQFF. Written as DNA, the CDR3 is TGCGCCAGCAGCCCGGGGGGGGAGGGGAGCTACAATGAGCAGTTCTTC.

The chain employs TRBV18 and TRBJ2-1; D perhaps matches TRBD2 (7 bases). Germline values: CDR1 KGHSH, CDR2 LQKENI. This CDR3 has 13 residues. V lost 4 bases, J lost 9 bases, and 13 bases lay in between. The CDR3 DNA is TGTGCCAGCTCACAACAGGGAGGGAGTGAGCAGTTCTTC. Translation gives CASSQQGGSEQFF.

This clone turned up a few times. The chain uses TRBV9 and TRBJ1-2, with 10 bases matching TRBD1. V shed 3 bases, J shed 3 bases, and the junction held 2 bases outside the gene matches. Germline-derived CDR1 and CDR2 are SGDLS and YYNGEE. CDR3 size: 14 residues. The CDR3 DNA follows: TGTGCCAGCAGCGGGGACAGGGGTTACTATGGCTACACCTTC. This sequence encodes CASSGDRGYYGYTF. The variable domain in full, completed from reference TRBV9 and TRBJ1-2, reads DSGVTQTPKHLITATGQRVTLRCSPRSGDLSVYWYQQSLDQGLQFLIQYYNGEERAKGNILERFSAQQFPDLHSELNLSSLELGDSALYFCASSGDRGYYGYTFGSGTRLTVV.

The chain is built from TRBV19 and TRBJ2-1, with TRBD2 matching over 14 bases. CDR3 length equals 15 residues. Looked up from germline, CDR1 is LNHDA and CDR2 is SQIVND (reference sequence). V was pared by 7 bases and J by 9 bases, with 8 bases of the junction left unmatched. Here the CDR3 reads CASMKTSGRAGEQFF. CDR3 sequence (DNA): TGTGCCAGTATGAAGACTAGCGGGAGGGCAGGTGAGCAGTTCTTC.

This sequence joins TRBV7-3 and TRBJ2-1; weak D call: TRBD2 (5 bases). CDR1 and CDR2 from the germline V gene are SGHTA and FQGTGA. This CDR3 comprises 15 residues. Between the trimmed V and J ends, which lost 5 bases and 3 bases, there was a span of 14 bases. CDR3 amino acids: CASSPSGGFYNEQFF. CDR3 in DNA: TGTGCCAGCAGCCCAAGCGGCGGCTTCTACAATGAGCAGTTCTTC. Using reference TRBV7-3 and TRBJ2-1 for the parts outside the CDR3, the full variable domain is GAGVSQTPSNKVTEKGKYVELRCDPISGHTALYWYRQSLGQGPEFLIYFQGTGAADDSGLPNDRFFAVRPEGSVSTLKIQRTERGDSAVYLCASSPSGGFYNEQFFGPGTRLTVL.

The chain joins TRBV5-1 to TRBJ1-2, with TRBD1 as a possible D gene (5 bases). The CDR3 totals 15 residues. Germline values: CDR1 SGHRS, CDR2 YFSETQ. V was trimmed by 4 bases and J by 7 bases, leaving 20 bases between them. The DNA for the CDR3 is TGCGCCAGCAGCCCTACCATGGTAGGGGTGGGTGGCTACACCTTC. This gives the protein CASSPTMVGVGGYTF.